This T cell receptor beta chain is from a study of cytomegalovirus exposure and HLA in healthy donors. Overall study: Caucasian-associated ancestry cluster membership applied to about 83% of around 400 genotyped donors. Study results and limitations: Some V segments (TRBV6-2 and TRBV6-3 among them) were excluded as indistinguishable.

On this clone itself: The antigen remains unidentified.

The CDR3 has 13 amino acids. Trimming removed 1 base at V and 6 bases at J, with 9 bases between. Per germline, CDR1 MDHEN and CDR2 SYDVKM. Primers: 60 Vbeta forward and 13 Jbeta reverse. Repertoires were generated with immunoSEQ multiplex PCR, while TCRdb's copy carries only in-frame clones and drops some. The repertoire table contains about 70,000 clones. The sequence derives from a female donor in good health and CMV-seropositive. The chain has TRBV28 and TRBJ1-2, with D possibly being TRBD1 (5 bases). Specimen: PBMCs. Here the CDR3 reads CASSLFSGNGYTF. The CDR3 DNA reads as TGTGCCAGCAGTTTATTTTCAGGGAATGGCTACACCTTC.